Listed below are T cell receptor beta chains from one sample, sequenced in a study of cytomegalovirus exposure and HLA in healthy donors. Some clones are missing from TCRdb's copy, which holds only in-frame ones; the method was immunoSEQ multiplex PCR. The sample holds about 150,000 clones, roughly 80% seen once. Sequencing used PBMCs. The receptors here all came from a man under 40 in good health and CMV-seropositive. The conserved cysteine and the conserved F or W are not part of the CDR3 here.

v_call cdr3_aa
TRBV19 ASRWTSGSSTGELF
TRBV19 ASSMRDRVGGYT
TRBV6-5 ASSYRLDRGGTEAF
TRBV18 ASSPDRASYGYT
TRBV7-9 ASSTFRDSYEQY
TRBV6-1 ASSEATAGGETQY
TRBV19 ASSISGASTISPAKNIQY
TRBV18 ASSERDRAGTEAF
TRBV19 ASSIGLRQETQY
TRBV4-1 ASSHSASGSDNEQF
TRBV5-1 ASSFGTGVSDTQY
TRBV5-4 ASSFQGEDTQY
TRBV29-1 SVEKGPSGETQY
TRBV28 ASSRPPGQGLNEKLF
TRBV30 ASTGGQETQY
TRBV4-1 ASSQVLAVDNEQF
TRBV19 ATTGLYSGANVLT
TRBV28 ASGAGNTIY
TRBV5-5 ASSFVTGDYEQY
TRBV13 ASSVQGAEAF
TRBV2 ASRRGSTEAF
TRBV4-2 ASSQDRGLNEQF
TRBV15 ATSREGLPAGNEQY
TRBV6-1 AGSLPGQGAKEAF
TRBV15 ATSRGTGTGTEAF
TRBV11-1 ASSLLSGADTQY
TRBV27 ASTPGLAGPYEQY
TRBV5-4 ASSVTTGAREQY
TRBV5-1 ASSSGTGGSYEQY
TRBV4-2 ASSQEGRRATDTQY
TRBV10-3 ASQGGGELF
TRBV6-5 ASSRTGNFDTQY
TRBV11-2 ASSFSREGVTDTQY
TRBV5-1 ASSPQGIGTEAF
TRBV4-2 ASSHAGEYNEQF
TRBV7-8 ASSLGSQGPYEQY